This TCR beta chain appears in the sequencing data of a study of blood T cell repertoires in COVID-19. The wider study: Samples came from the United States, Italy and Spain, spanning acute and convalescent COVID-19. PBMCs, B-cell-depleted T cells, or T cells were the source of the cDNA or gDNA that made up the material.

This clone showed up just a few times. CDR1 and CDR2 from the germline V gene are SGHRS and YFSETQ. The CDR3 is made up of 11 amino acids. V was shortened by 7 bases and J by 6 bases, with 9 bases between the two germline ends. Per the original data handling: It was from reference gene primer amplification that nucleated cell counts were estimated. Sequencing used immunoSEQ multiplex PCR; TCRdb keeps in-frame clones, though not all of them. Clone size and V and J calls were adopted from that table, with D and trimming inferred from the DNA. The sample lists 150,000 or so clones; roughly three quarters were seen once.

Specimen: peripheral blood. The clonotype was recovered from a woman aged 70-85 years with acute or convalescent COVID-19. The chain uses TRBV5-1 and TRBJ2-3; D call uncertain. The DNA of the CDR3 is TGCGCCAGCGGGCTTTCGGATACGCAGTATTTT. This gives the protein CASGLSDTQYF.